These T cell receptor beta chains were read from a single sample in a study of blood T cell repertoires in COVID-19. Clones were read by immunoSEQ multiplex PCR, and TCRdb kept only the in-frame ones, dropping some. The sample has fewer than 300,000 clones; roughly 80% are singletons. What was sequenced was peripheral blood. All receptors derive from a human donor with COVID-19, enrolled during active disease. The donor label of this sample is uncertain. Both conserved end residues are part of each CDR3. D genes are given only for firm matches. The size field is filled for only some rows; it gives once, few, many or a size class.

>TRBJ2-1|TRBD2|many|TRBV2
CASSGGLAGQLDEQFF
TGTGCCAGCAGCGGGGGACTAGCGGGACAATTGGATGAGCAGTTCTTC
>TRBJ1-1|TRBD1|few|TRBV29-1
CSATGERSHTEAFF
TGCAGCGCGACAGGGGAGCGGAGCCACACTGAAGCTTTCTTT
>TRBJ1-3|TRBD1|.|TRBV5-6
CASSRDSLFSGNTIYF
TGTGCCAGCAGCCGGGACAGCCTATTCTCTGGAAACACCATATATTTT
>TRBJ2-7|TRBD2|.|TRBV5-1
CASSPGLAGVYEQYF
TGCGCCAGCAGCCCTGGACTAGCGGGTGTCTACGAGCAGTACTTC
>TRBJ2-7|TRBD2|.|TRBV11-2
CASSIVAGGAEQYF
TGTGCCAGCAGCATCGTAGCGGGAGGTGCCGAGCAGTACTTC
>TRBJ2-5|TRBD2|.|TRBV19
CASSNLGTSPQETQYF
TGTGCCAGTAGTAACCTCGGGACTAGCCCCCAAGAGACCCAGTACTTC
>TRBJ2-5|.|many|TRBV3-1/TRBV3-2
CASSQGLETQYF
TGTGCCAGCAGCCAAGGGCTAGAGACCCAGTACTTC
>TRBJ2-7|TRBD1|.|TRBV27
CASRLNRDRGEQYF
TGTGCCAGCAGATTAAACCGGGACAGGGGCGAGCAGTACTTC
>TRBJ2-2|.|.|TRBV7-9
CASSFLDRIYTGELFF
TGTGCCAGCAGCTTTCTCGACAGGATATACACCGGGGAGCTGTTTTTT
>TRBJ2-5|TRBD1|.|TRBV11-3
CASSSRTGGRETQYF
TGTGCCAGCAGTAGTAGGACAGGGGGACGAGAGACCCAGTACTTC
>TRBJ1-1|.|once|TRBV24-1
CATSDGGTEAFF
TGTGCCACCTCAGACGGAGGGACTGAAGCTTTCTTT
>TRBJ1-4|.|.|TRBV7-2
CASSRGRDEKLFF
TGTGCCAGCAGCAGGGGCCGGGATGAAAAACTGTTTTTT
>TRBJ1-5|TRBD1|.|TRBV2
CATRDRVSQPQHF
TGTGCCACCCGGGACAGGGTGTCTCAGCCCCAGCATTTT
>TRBJ2-7|.|.|TRBV27
CASSLFRDSYEQYF
TGTGCCAGCAGTTTATTCCGAGACTCCTACGAGCAGTACTTC
>TRBJ2-1|.|.|TRBV19
CASSRGRLLLSYNEQFF
TGTGCCAGTAGTCGGGGTAGGCTCCTTCTCTCCTACAATGAGCAGTTCTTC
>TRBJ2-1|TRBD2|.|TRBV20-1
CSASSLAGDSNEQFF
TGCAGTGCTAGTTCCCTAGCGGGAGATAGCAATGAGCAGTTCTTC
>TRBJ1-6|.|.|TRBV12-3/TRBV12-4
CASREDNSPLHF
TGTGCCAGCAGGGAGGATAATTCACCCCTCCACTTT
>TRBJ1-1|.|.|TRBV7-9
CASSLPGNTEAFF
TGTGCCAGCAGCTTACCGGGGAACACTGAAGCTTTCTTT
>TRBJ2-1|.|few|TRBV18
CASSPGEGYNEQFF
TGTGCCAGCTCACCGGGAGAAGGCTACAATGAGCAGTTCTTC
>TRBJ1-2|TRBD1|.|TRBV28
CASRGTGTYGYTF
TGTGCCAGCAGAGGGACAGGGACCTATGGCTACACCTTC
>TRBJ2-7|TRBD1|.|TRBV27
CASSLGQGSFYEQYF
TGTGCCAGCAGCCTCGGACAGGGATCCTTCTACGAGCAGTACTTC
>TRBJ1-5|.|.|TRBV28
CASSPPPGGEAQPQHF
TGTGCCAGCAGCCCACCTCCGGGGGGGGAAGCTCAGCCCCAGCATTTT
>TRBJ2-7|.|.|TRBV4-1
CASSPYENRDEQYF
TGCGCCAGCAGCCCCTACGAAAACAGGGACGAGCAGTACTTC
>TRBJ1-2|.|.|TRBV5-6
CASSQGLDYGYTF
TGTGCCAGTTCTCAGGGGTTGGACTATGGCTACACCTTC
>TRBJ1-2|TRBD1|.|TRBV5-1
CASSPGQGPNYGYTF
TGCGCCAGCAGCCCTGGACAGGGACCTAACTATGGCTACACCTTC
>TRBJ1-5|.|.|TRBV19
CASSITRRGNQPQHF
TGTGCCAGTAGTATAACGAGGCGAGGCAATCAGCCCCAGCATTTT
>TRBJ1-6|TRBD1|.|TRBV7-2
CASSFAGTGGGLVNSPLHF
TGTGCCAGCAGCTTCGCCGGGACAGGGGGCGGACTAGTAAATTCACCCCTCCACTTT
>TRBJ1-1|.|.|TRBV7-6
CASNRIRGEGTEAFF
TGTGCCAGCAATCGAATCCGAGGCGAAGGCACTGAAGCTTTCTTT
>TRBJ1-2|TRBD1|.|TRBV4-3
CASSLYRGERGYTF
TGCGCCAGCAGCCTCTACAGGGGGGAACGTGGCTACACCTTC
>TRBJ2-1|.|.|TRBV20-1
CSASSLEAATYNEQFF
TGCAGTGCTAGTTCCCTAGAAGCAGCTACCTACAATGAGCAGTTCTTC
>TRBJ1-2|TRBD1|.|TRBV2
CASSVDRGGYTF
TGTGCCAGCAGTGTGGACAGGGGCGGCTACACCTTC
>TRBJ1-6|.|.|TRBV9
CASSVVQGVNSPLHF
TGTGCCAGCAGCGTAGTACAGGGTGTAAACTCACCCCTCCACTTT
>TRBJ2-7|TRBD2|.|TRBV7-2
CASSPWGGSSYEQYF
TGTGCCAGCAGCCCATGGGGGGGGAGCTCCTACGAGCAGTACTTC
>TRBJ2-7|.|.|TRBV7-2
CASSWSQGSYEQYF
TGTGCCAGCAGCTGGAGTCAAGGTAGCTACGAGCAGTACTTC
>TRBJ1-1|.|few|TRBV4-1
CASSRGSGSDTEAFF
TGCGCCAGCAGCCGAGGGTCGGGGTCAGACACTGAAGCTTTCTTT
>TRBJ1-1|.|.|TRBV21-1
CASIKGQGASRALPEAFF
TGTGCCAGCATCAAGGGACAGGGGGCTAGCCGAGCTCTCCCTGAAGCTTTCTTT
>TRBJ2-1|TRBD2|.|TRBV28
CASSPPSGRYEQFF
TGTGCCAGCAGTCCGCCTAGCGGGAGGTATGAGCAGTTCTTC
>TRBJ1-4|.|.|TRBV5-1
CASSPGQFNEKLFF
TGCGCCAGCAGCCCTGGACAGTTTAATGAAAAACTGTTTTTT
>TRBJ1-1|TRBD1|.|TRBV28
CASEGGLRNTEAFF
TGTGCCAGTGAAGGGGGCCTACGGAACACTGAAGCTTTCTTT
>TRBJ1-1|.|few|TRBV2
CASSLVPRAFF
TGTGCCAGCAGTTTGGTCCCGAGAGCTTTCTTT
>TRBJ2-7|TRBD2|.|TRBV12-3/TRBV12-4
CASRREGWYEQYF
TGTGCCAGCAGGAGGGAGGGCTGGTACGAGCAGTACTTC
>TRBJ2-5|TRBD2|.|TRBV4-2
CASSQPRDYETQYF
TGTGCCAGCAGCCAACCCCGGGACTACGAGACCCAGTACTTC
>TRBJ2-1|TRBD2|.|TRBV6-2/TRBV6-3
CASSYPLGGSGSNEQFF
TGTGCCAGCAGTTACCCGCTCGGCGGTAGCGGGAGCAATGAGCAGTTCTTC
>TRBJ2-6|TRBD2|.|TRBV5-1
CASSSERGGSNSGANVLTF
TGCGCCAGCAGCTCCGAGCGGGGCGGGTCGAACTCTGGGGCCAACGTCCTGACTTTC
>TRBJ1-1|TRBD1|.|TRBV5-5
CASTRDRGRTEAFF
TGTGCCAGCACCCGGGACAGGGGTCGAACTGAAGCTTTCTTT
>TRBJ2-7|TRBD1|.|TRBV27
CASSPYRDSHYEQYF
TGTGCCAGCAGTCCCTACCGGGACAGCCACTACGAGCAGTACTTC
>TRBJ2-7|TRBD1|once|TRBV19
CASSPWGRGYGSYEQYF
TGTGCCAGTAGTCCGTGGGGCAGGGGGTATGGCTCCTACGAGCAGTACTTC
>TRBJ1-1|TRBD1|once|TRBV9
CASSARLGTGGTEAFF
TGTGCCAGCAGCGCTCGCCTCGGGACAGGGGGAACTGAAGCTTTCTTT
>TRBJ2-3|.|.|TRBV5-4
CASSLQGGASTDTQYF
TGTGCCAGCAGCTTGCAGGGCGGGGCTAGCACAGATACGCAGTATTTT
>TRBJ2-3|.|.|TRBV5-4
CASSPPRGSTDTQYF
TGTGCCAGCAGCCCCCCGCGGGGAAGCACAGATACGCAGTATTTT
>TRBJ1-1|.|.|TRBV4-1
CASSQGHSLEAFF
TGCGCCAGCAGCCAAGGACATTCCCTTGAAGCTTTCTTT
>TRBJ2-7|TRBD2|.|TRBV19
CASSKGLAGGPNEQYF
TGTGCCAGTAGTAAGGGCCTAGCGGGGGGACCCAACGAGCAGTACTTC
>TRBJ2-1|.|.|TRBV7-3
CASSPNNLGPSNEQFF
TGTGCCAGCAGCCCCAATAATTTGGGTCCTAGCAATGAGCAGTTCTTC
>TRBJ1-2|TRBD1|once|TRBV6-5
CASSLQGAGSGYTF
TGTGCCAGCAGTCTACAGGGGGCAGGGAGTGGCTACACCTTC
>TRBJ1-3|.|.|TRBV15
CATSRGHLGGDSGNTIYF
TGTGCCACCAGCAGAGGACACCTTGGGGGCGACTCTGGAAACACCATATATTTT
>TRBJ1-3|.|.|TRBV5-5
CASSPTGDSGNTIYF
TGTGCCAGCAGCCCGACTGGAGACTCTGGAAACACCATATATTTT
>TRBJ2-5|TRBD1|.|TRBV7-3
CASSSTKNINRGRETQYF
TGTGCCAGCAGCTCAACGAAGAATATAAACAGGGGGCGGGAGACCCAGTACTTC
>TRBJ1-4|.|few|TRBV28
CASSLIAGLRTNEKLFF
TGTGCCAGCAGTTTAATCGCGGGACTGAGGACTAATGAAAAACTGTTTTTT
>TRBJ1-2|.|.|TRBV5-5
CASTRVGADYGYTF
TGTGCCAGCACCCGGGTTGGGGCGGACTATGGCTACACCTTC